A selection of T cell receptor beta chains follows, all from one sample in a study of Ad26.COV2.S vaccination and SARS-CoV-2 variants. TCRdb keeps only in-frame clones here, not all; method: immunoSEQ multiplex PCR. The sample records around 450,000 clones, about 92% being singletons. The material sequenced was peripheral blood, taken in a trial of Ad26.COV2.S vaccine versus placebo. The source is a person between 18 and 60 years old who received the Ad26.COV2.S COVID-19 vaccine or a placebo. The CDR3 runs from the conserved cysteine through the conserved F or W. Fields, in order: D gene, V gene, clone size, J gene, CDR3 protein, CDR3 DNA. A D gene is named only where the DNA matches it firmly. Clone size is given for some rows only: seen once, a few or many times, or a class if the clone is expanded.

D gene: NA
V gene: TRBV7-8
clone size: NA
J gene: TRBJ1-2
CDR3 protein: CASSRGRVSNYGYTF
CDR3 DNA: TGTGCCAGCAGCCGAGGCAGGGTTTCTAACTATGGCTACACCTTC

D gene: NA
V gene: TRBV5-1
clone size: NA
J gene: TRBJ1-1
CDR3 protein: CASSSGQKYTEAFF
CDR3 DNA: TGCGCCAGCAGCTCAGGACAGAAGTACACTGAAGCTTTCTTT

D gene: NA
V gene: TRBV5-1
clone size: NA
J gene: TRBJ2-3
CDR3 protein: CASSLEGFSTDTQYF
CDR3 DNA: TGCGCCAGCAGCTTAGAGGGATTTAGCACAGATACGCAGTATTTT

D gene: TRBD2
V gene: TRBV15
clone size: NA
J gene: TRBJ2-1
CDR3 protein: CATSIRMSGRSTGEQFF
CDR3 DNA: TGTGCCACCAGCATTCGGATGAGCGGGAGGTCCACAGGTGAGCAGTTCTTC

D gene: NA
V gene: TRBV4-3
clone size: NA
J gene: TRBJ1-4
CDR3 protein: CASSQESDTFLEKLFF
CDR3 DNA: TGCGCCAGCAGCCAAGAATCCGACACCTTTCTTGAAAAACTGTTTTTT

D gene: TRBD2
V gene: TRBV3-1/TRBV3-2
clone size: NA
J gene: TRBJ2-1
CDR3 protein: CASSQDFGGRAFSVSNEQFF
CDR3 DNA: TGTGCCAGCAGCCAAGATTTCGGCGGGAGGGCCTTCTCCGTAAGCAATGAGCAGTTCTTC

D gene: TRBD2
V gene: TRBV10-3
clone size: NA
J gene: TRBJ2-7
CDR3 protein: CASGTISYEQYF
CDR3 DNA: TGTGCCTCGGGGACTATCTCCTACGAGCAGTACTTC

D gene: TRBD2
V gene: TRBV4-3
clone size: NA
J gene: TRBJ2-7
CDR3 protein: CASSQEPSGIYEQYF
CDR3 DNA: TGCGCCAGCAGCCAAGAGCCTAGCGGGATATACGAGCAGTACTTC

D gene: NA
V gene: TRBV15
clone size: NA
J gene: TRBJ2-1
CDR3 protein: CATSRVAQSSYNEQFF
CDR3 DNA: TGTGCCACCAGCAGAGTGGCACAAAGCTCCTACAATGAGCAGTTCTTC

D gene: NA
V gene: TRBV28
clone size: NA
J gene: TRBJ2-7
CDR3 protein: CASSRQTYEQYF
CDR3 DNA: TGTGCCAGCAGTCGACAGACCTACGAGCAGTACTTC

D gene: TRBD1
V gene: TRBV27
clone size: NA
J gene: TRBJ2-7
CDR3 protein: CASSLLPGQGAREQYF
CDR3 DNA: TGTGCCAGCAGTTTACTCCCGGGACAGGGGGCGCGAGAGCAGTACTTC

D gene: TRBD1
V gene: TRBV5-1
clone size: NA
J gene: TRBJ1-2
CDR3 protein: CASSVPGTGGGYTF
CDR3 DNA: TGCGCCAGCAGCGTCCCCGGGACAGGGGGAGGCTACACCTTC

D gene: NA
V gene: TRBV7-3
clone size: NA
J gene: TRBJ2-2
CDR3 protein: CASSRGRNTGELFF
CDR3 DNA: TGTGCCAGCAGCCGCGGACGGAACACCGGGGAGCTGTTTTTT

D gene: NA
V gene: TRBV15
clone size: NA
J gene: TRBJ2-3
CDR3 protein: CATSRNGGGSPKTTQYF
CDR3 DNA: TGTGCCACCAGCAGGAATGGAGGAGGGTCCCCAAAGACTACGCAGTATTTT

D gene: TRBD2
V gene: TRBV6-9
clone size: NA
J gene: TRBJ2-5
CDR3 protein: CASSCGSLGETQYF
CDR3 DNA: TGTGCCAGCAGTTGCGGGAGCCTGGGAGAGACCCAGTACTTC

D gene: NA
V gene: TRBV10-3
clone size: NA
J gene: TRBJ1-2
CDR3 protein: CAISESGAEPYGYTF
CDR3 DNA: TGTGCCATCAGTGAGTCGGGAGCAGAGCCGTATGGCTACACCTTC

D gene: NA
V gene: TRBV29-1
clone size: few
J gene: TRBJ2-5
CDR3 protein: CSVVYGTETQYF
CDR3 DNA: TGCAGCGTTGTCTATGGCACAGAGACCCAGTACTTC

D gene: NA
V gene: TRBV5-1
clone size: once
J gene: TRBJ2-2
CDR3 protein: CASSLRGAMDTGELFF
CDR3 DNA: TGCGCCAGCAGCCTAAGGGGAGCAATGGACACCGGGGAGCTGTTTTTT

D gene: NA
V gene: TRBV27
clone size: NA
J gene: TRBJ2-7
CDR3 protein: CASSFSGYEQYF
CDR3 DNA: TGTGCCAGCAGTTTTTCGGGCTACGAGCAGTACTTC

D gene: NA
V gene: TRBV6-6
clone size: NA
J gene: TRBJ2-1
CDR3 protein: CASKGGAGNEQFF
CDR3 DNA: TGTGCCAGCAAGGGGGGAGCGGGCAATGAGCAGTTCTTC

D gene: TRBD2
V gene: TRBV27
clone size: NA
J gene: TRBJ2-1
CDR3 protein: CASSPSGPYNEQFF
CDR3 DNA: TGTGCCAGCAGCCCTAGCGGCCCCTACAATGAGCAGTTCTTC

D gene: TRBD2
V gene: TRBV5-1
clone size: once
J gene: TRBJ2-5
CDR3 protein: CASSETSAPQETQYF
CDR3 DNA: TGCGCCAGCAGCGAGACTAGCGCGCCTCAAGAGACCCAGTACTTC

D gene: TRBD1
V gene: TRBV24-1
clone size: NA
J gene: TRBJ1-1
CDR3 protein: CATSDPAGGDTEAFF
CDR3 DNA: TGTGCCACCAGTGACCCCGCAGGGGGTGACACTGAAGCTTTCTTT

D gene: NA
V gene: TRBV24-1
clone size: NA
J gene: TRBJ1-5
CDR3 protein: CATSDSGFGGGQPQHF
CDR3 DNA: TGTGCCACCAGTGACTCGGGTTTCGGCGGTGGTCAGCCCCAGCATTTT

D gene: NA
V gene: TRBV9
clone size: NA
J gene: TRBJ2-7
CDR3 protein: CASSVSDWDYEQYF
CDR3 DNA: TGTGCCAGCAGCGTAAGTGACTGGGACTACGAGCAGTACTTC

D gene: NA
V gene: TRBV7-9
clone size: NA
J gene: TRBJ2-5
CDR3 protein: CASSPRSQETQYF
CDR3 DNA: TGTGCCAGCAGCCCCAGGTCCCAAGAGACCCAGTACTTC

D gene: NA
V gene: TRBV11-2
clone size: NA
J gene: TRBJ2-3
CDR3 protein: CASTPLTTYTDTQYF
CDR3 DNA: TGTGCCAGCACCCCTCTTACTACCTACACAGATACGCAGTATTTT

D gene: NA
V gene: TRBV7-2
clone size: NA
J gene: TRBJ2-1
CDR3 protein: CASSLRGARGYNEQFF
CDR3 DNA: TGTGCCAGCAGCTTAAGGGGTGCCAGGGGCTACAATGAGCAGTTCTTC

D gene: NA
V gene: TRBV10-3
clone size: once
J gene: TRBJ1-2
CDR3 protein: CAISESGNYGYTF
CDR3 DNA: TGTGCCATCAGTGAGTCCGGGAACTATGGCTACACCTTC

D gene: TRBD1
V gene: TRBV6-1
clone size: NA
J gene: TRBJ2-1
CDR3 protein: CASSEWDRSRHEQFF
CDR3 DNA: TGTGCCAGCAGTGAATGGGACAGGAGTAGGCATGAGCAGTTCTTC

D gene: NA
V gene: TRBV5-1
clone size: NA
J gene: TRBJ2-1
CDR3 protein: CASSLRGAEQFF
CDR3 DNA: TGCGCCAGCAGCTTACGGGGAGCTGAGCAGTTCTTC

D gene: TRBD2
V gene: TRBV9
clone size: NA
J gene: TRBJ2-1
CDR3 protein: CASSGGSSYNEQFF
CDR3 DNA: TGTGCCAGTTCCGGGGGGAGCTCCTACAATGAGCAGTTCTTC

D gene: NA
V gene: TRBV27
clone size: once
J gene: TRBJ2-5
CDR3 protein: CASSPQKGWSETQYF
CDR3 DNA: TGTGCCAGCAGTCCCCAAAAGGGGTGGAGTGAGACCCAGTACTTC

D gene: NA
V gene: TRBV6-6
clone size: once
J gene: TRBJ1-1
CDR3 protein: CASSYAGTDTEAFF
CDR3 DNA: TGTGCCAGCAGTTACGCCGGGACGGACACTGAAGCTTTCTTT

D gene: NA
V gene: TRBV4-1
clone size: NA
J gene: TRBJ1-2
CDR3 protein: CASSQDLGNTFGYTF
CDR3 DNA: TGCGCCAGCAGCCAAGATCTAGGGAATACGTTCGGCTACACCTTC

D gene: NA
V gene: TRBV29-1
clone size: NA
J gene: TRBJ1-1
CDR3 protein: CSVLNTEAFF
CDR3 DNA: TGCAGCGTGCTGAACACTGAAGCTTTCTTT

D gene: NA
V gene: TRBV5-1
clone size: NA
J gene: TRBJ2-7
CDR3 protein: CASSSTYRVSSYEQYF
CDR3 DNA: TGCGCCAGCAGCTCCACGTACAGGGTGAGCTCCTACGAGCAGTACTTC

D gene: TRBD1
V gene: TRBV2
clone size: NA
J gene: TRBJ2-7
CDR3 protein: CASSGQGISYEQYF
CDR3 DNA: TGTGCCAGCAGCGGACAGGGGATATCCTACGAGCAGTACTTC

D gene: TRBD1
V gene: TRBV13
clone size: NA
J gene: TRBJ2-7
CDR3 protein: CASSDRDRNSEQYF
CDR3 DNA: TGTGCCAGCAGCGACCGGGACAGGAATTCCGAGCAGTACTTC

D gene: NA
V gene: TRBV21-1
clone size: NA
J gene: TRBJ2-1
CDR3 protein: CASSKGTKPKREAIEQFF
CDR3 DNA: TGTGCCAGCAGCAAAGGAACAAAGCCAAAGCGGGAGGCGATTGAGCAGTTCTTC

D gene: NA
V gene: TRBV11-2
clone size: NA
J gene: TRBJ1-5
CDR3 protein: CASSLGQGHSNQPQHF
CDR3 DNA: TGTGCCAGCAGCTTAGGTCAGGGACATAGCAATCAGCCCCAGCATTTT

D gene: NA
V gene: TRBV6-6
clone size: NA
J gene: TRBJ1-6
CDR3 protein: CASSYAGAKGNSPLHF
CDR3 DNA: TGTGCCAGCAGTTACGCGGGGGCTAAGGGTAATTCACCCCTCCACTTT

D gene: NA
V gene: TRBV29-1
clone size: NA
J gene: TRBJ2-7
CDR3 protein: CSVKGDKDSYEQYF
CDR3 DNA: TGCAGCGTTAAGGGGGACAAGGACTCCTACGAGCAGTACTTC

D gene: NA
V gene: TRBV7-3
clone size: NA
J gene: TRBJ2-3
CDR3 protein: CASSLGGYEDTQYF
CDR3 DNA: TGTGCCAGCAGCCTTGGTGGGTACGAGGATACGCAGTATTTT

D gene: NA
V gene: TRBV12-3/TRBV12-4
clone size: NA
J gene: TRBJ1-5
CDR3 protein: CASSFGPRLSQHF
CDR3 DNA: TGTGCCAGCAGTTTTGGACCGCGTCTTTCCCAGCATTTT

D gene: NA
V gene: TRBV20-1
clone size: few
J gene: TRBJ2-3
CDR3 protein: CSASYGLVDTDTQYF
CDR3 DNA: TGCAGTGCTAGTTACGGGTTAGTCGACACAGATACGCAGTATTTT

D gene: NA
V gene: TRBV11-2
clone size: NA
J gene: TRBJ2-7
CDR3 protein: CASSLGVGSLYEQYF
CDR3 DNA: TGTGCCAGCAGCTTAGGAGTCGGGAGCCTCTACGAGCAGTACTTC

D gene: TRBD1
V gene: TRBV9
clone size: NA
J gene: TRBJ2-1
CDR3 protein: CASSAGQGLTEQFF
CDR3 DNA: TGTGCCAGCAGCGCAGGACAGGGACTCACCGAGCAGTTCTTC

D gene: NA
V gene: TRBV2
clone size: NA
J gene: TRBJ1-1
CDR3 protein: CASSEGRVWAALEAFF
CDR3 DNA: TGTGCCAGCAGTGAAGGGAGAGTATGGGCGGCCCTAGAAGCTTTCTTT

D gene: NA
V gene: TRBV15
clone size: NA
J gene: TRBJ2-1
CDR3 protein: CATSLYGGSYNEQFF
CDR3 DNA: TGTGCCACCAGCTTATATGGAGGTTCCTACAATGAGCAGTTCTTC

D gene: NA
V gene: TRBV6-5
clone size: NA
J gene: TRBJ1-1
CDR3 protein: CASSWAEGEAFF
CDR3 DNA: TGTGCCAGCAGTTGGGCCGAAGGGGAAGCTTTCTTT

D gene: NA
V gene: TRBV24-1
clone size: NA
J gene: TRBJ2-1
CDR3 protein: CATSDYSRERADEQFF
CDR3 DNA: TGTGCCACCAGTGATTATTCCCGGGAGAGAGCGGATGAGCAGTTCTTC

D gene: TRBD1
V gene: TRBV19
clone size: NA
J gene: TRBJ2-3
CDR3 protein: CASSIRQGHTDTQYF
CDR3 DNA: TGTGCCAGTAGTATCAGACAGGGGCACACAGATACGCAGTATTTT

D gene: NA
V gene: TRBV4-1
clone size: many
J gene: TRBJ2-1
CDR3 protein: CASSQELQGGYNEQFF
CDR3 DNA: TGCGCCAGCAGCCAAGAGTTACAGGGAGGTTACAATGAGCAGTTCTTC

D gene: TRBD1
V gene: TRBV28
clone size: NA
J gene: TRBJ2-5
CDR3 protein: CASSPRTGYQETQYF
CDR3 DNA: TGTGCCAGCAGTCCACGGACAGGGTACCAAGAGACCCAGTACTTC

D gene: TRBD1
V gene: TRBV23-1
clone size: NA
J gene: TRBJ1-2
CDR3 protein: CASRARQGDGYTF
CDR3 DNA: TGCGCCAGCAGAGCTCGACAGGGGGATGGCTACACCTTC

D gene: NA
V gene: TRBV10-1
clone size: NA
J gene: TRBJ2-7
CDR3 protein: CASSESTRAGFYEQYF
CDR3 DNA: TGCGCCAGCAGTGAGTCGACTAGGGCGGGATTTTACGAGCAGTACTTC

D gene: NA
V gene: TRBV19
clone size: NA
J gene: TRBJ2-1
CDR3 protein: CASSLQISSYNEQFF
CDR3 DNA: TGTGCCAGTAGTCTACAGATAAGCTCCTACAATGAGCAGTTCTTC

D gene: NA
V gene: TRBV3-1/TRBV3-2
clone size: NA
J gene: TRBJ2-7
CDR3 protein: CASSQEASEQYF
CDR3 DNA: TGTGCCAGCAGCCAAGAGGCGAGCGAGCAGTACTTC

D gene: TRBD2
V gene: TRBV7-9
clone size: NA
J gene: TRBJ2-1
CDR3 protein: CASSPRGTALAGAGWQFF
CDR3 DNA: TGTGCCAGCAGTCCTCGGGGGACAGCACTAGCGGGAGCGGGATGGCAGTTCTTC